Shown below are 17 T cell receptor beta chains from a single sample sequenced in a study of T-cell memory formation after mild COVID-19. MiXCR, run by TCRdb on the 5' RACE reads, gives a single entry per CDR3 protein. The sample holds about 140,000 distinct CDR3 sequences; 19% are singletons and the top ten take 2% to 2.5%. The sample was PBMCs or a T cell subset sorted from them (not recorded which). These receptors came from an adult woman who had mild COVID-19 (a few samples of this study predate the infection). Cell type and time point are not known.

The chain is built from TRBV10-3 and TRBJ2-3; D is perhaps TRBD2 (5 bases). The CDR3 is 11 amino acids. V lost 5 bases, J lost 5 bases, and 5 bases lay in between. CDR1 and CDR2 from the germline V gene are ENHRY and SYGVKD. CDR3 sequence reads: CAISRGDTQYF. As DNA, the CDR3 is TGTGCCATCAGTCGGGGAGATACGCAGTATTTT.

The CDR3 loop is CASSVSSGTYNEQFF. The CDR3, as DNA: TGTGCCAGCAGCGTATCTAGCGGGACCTACAATGAGCAGTTCTTC. This chain links TRBV11-3 with TRBJ2-1; 9 nucleotides match TRBD2. The J segment lost 2 bases and the V segment lost 5 bases, leaving 4 bases of the junction unmatched. In germline, CDR1 is SGHNT, CDR2 YENEEA. The CDR3 consists of 15 residues. Complete variable domain (other parts from reference TRBV11-3 and TRBJ2-1): EAGVVQSPRYKIIEKKQPVAFWCNPISGHNTLYWYLQNLGQGPELLIRYENEEAVDDSQLPKDRFSAERLKGVDSTLKIQPAELGDSAVYLCASSVSSGTYNEQFFGPGTRLTVL.

This clonotype was seen a few times. The V call is TRBV5-6, the J call TRBJ2-5, with TRBD1 matching over 7 bases. Losses at the gene ends were 3 bases for V and 3 bases for J; bases not matched to a gene: 2. CDR3 size: 13 residues. CDR1 and CDR2 from the germline V gene are SGHDT and YYEEEE. The CDR3 protein is CASSSDREETQYF. The CDR3 region has the DNA TGTGCCAGCAGCTCCGACAGGGAAGAGACCCAGTACTTC.

The chain joins TRBV3-1 to TRBJ2-1, with D possibly matching TRBD2 (6 bases). CDR3 length equals 15 residues. V dropped 4 bases and J dropped 5 bases, with 15 bases sitting between them. Germline-derived CDR1 and CDR2 are LGHDT and YNNKEL (reference sequence). CDR3 loop: CASSRRTKEDNEQFF. The CDR3 nucleotides are TGTGCCAGCAGCCGAAGGACTAAGGAGGACAATGAGCAGTTCTTC.

This clonotype has only a few counts. J is TRBJ2-5 and V is TRBV12-3 or TRBV12-4; D is unclear. The CDR3 length is 14 residues. V lost 3 bases to trimming and J lost 5 bases, with 13 bases between them. CDR3 nucleotides: TGTGCCAGCAGTTTTGGGCATTCTCAGGAGACCCAGTACTTC. It translates to CASSFGHSQETQYF.

This clonotype was found a few times. The chain has TRBV7-2 and TRBJ2-3, with TRBD2 matching 10 bases. The germline V gene has CDR1 SGHTA and CDR2 FQGNSA. CDR3 length: 17 amino acids. V lost 6 bases, J lost 2 bases, and 11 bases stayed unmatched. The DNA of the CDR3 is TGTGCCAGCAGGAAAAGCGGGAGGGTGGCAAACACAGATACGCAGTATTTT. As protein: CASRKSGRVANTDTQYF.

This clonotype has just a few counts. The genes are TRBV29-1 and TRBJ2-1; TRBD2 might be the D (6 bases). Germline CDR1 reads SQVTM; CDR2 reads ANQGSEA. The CDR3 sequence is 12 residues long. V was trimmed by 4 bases and J by 9 bases, leaving 13 bases between them. The CDR3 DNA is TGCAGCGTTGCGGGAGAAACCCTTGAGCAGTTCTTC. This encodes CSVAGETLEQFF.

The chain has TRBV5-6 and TRBJ1-1; 8 nucleotides agree with TRBD1. Per germline, CDR1 SGHDT and CDR2 YYEEEE. Trimming removed 6 bases from V and 1 base from J; junction bases left unmatched: 8. The CDR3 runs to 15 residues. The CDR3 DNA reads TGTGCCAGCACTACCCTGGACAGGGAGAACACTGAAGCTTTCTTT. Its translation is CASTTLDRENTEAFF.

This clonotype was detected many times. J is TRBJ1-1 and V is TRBV24-1; no clear D gene. There are 14 residues in the CDR3. Germline V gene sequence: CDR1 KGHDR, CDR2 SFDVKD. Trimming cost V 6 bases and J 3 bases, with 13 bases left between them. The DNA for the CDR3 is TGTGCCACCAGTTCAGGAGGGCCTTACACTGAAGCTTTCTTT. The encoded protein is CATSSGGPYTEAFF.

The CDR3 is CASIINQGAWTEAFF. Here the CDR3 DNA reads TGTGCCAGCATTATTAATCAGGGGGCATGGACTGAAGCTTTCTTT. V gene TRBV6-5 combines with J gene TRBJ1-1, with 8 positions matching TRBD1. Germline CDR1 reads MNHEY; CDR2 reads SVGAGI. The CDR3 has 15 amino acids. V dropped 7 bases and J dropped 5; count of bases not matched to a gene: 12.

This clonotype appeared a few times. The rearrangement links TRBV2 to TRBJ2-3, with TRBD2 as a possible D gene (5 bases). The CDR3 length is 14 residues. V was pared by 2 bases and J by 1 base, with 7 bases between. Per germline, CDR1 SNHLY and CDR2 FYNNEI. CDR3 DNA sequence: TGTGCCAGCAGTGAAATACTAGGCACAGATACGCAGTATTTT. As protein: CASSEILGTDTQYF. Together with reference TRBV2 and TRBJ2-3, the CDR3 gives the full variable domain: EPEVTQTPSHQVTQMGQEVILRCVPISNHLYFYWYRQILGQKVEFLVSFYNNEISEKSEIFDDQFSVERPDGSNFTLKIRSTKLEDSAMYFCASSEILGTDTQYFGPGTRLTVL.

The chain couples TRBV6-5 to TRBJ1-1, with 10 bases fitting TRBD1. Losses at the gene ends were 2 bases for V and 3 bases for J; bases not matched to a gene: 6. From germline, CDR1 is MNHEY and CDR2 SVGAGI. This CDR3 region has 16 residues. The CDR3 bases are TGTGCCAGCAGTTACGGGGGGACAGGGGCACACACTGAAGCTTTCTTT. This sequence encodes CASSYGGTGAHTEAFF.

This clonotype was seen at least ten times. The gene calls are TRBV7-9 and TRBJ2-2, with D possibly matching TRBD2 (6 bases). V lost 5 bases to trimming and J lost 1 base, with 17 bases between them. There are 17 residues in the CDR3. Germline V gene data show CDR1 as SEHNR and CDR2 as FQNEAQ (reference sequence). The CDR3 sequence: CASSGYWGELNTGELFF. CDR3 in DNA: TGTGCCAGCAGCGGCTACTGGGGGGAGCTGAACACCGGGGAGCTGTTTTTT.

There are a few counts of this clonotype. V gene TRBV5-1 combines with J gene TRBJ2-1, with D hard to call. CDR3 length: 11 amino acids. Germline-derived CDR1 and CDR2 are SGHRS and YFSETQ. The V end lost 0 bases, the J end lost 10 bases, and 5 bases lay between the germline ends. Here the CDR3 DNA reads TGCGCCAGCAGCTTGGCGCTGGAGCAGTTCTTC. Translation: CASSLALEQFF.

The gene calls are TRBV30 and TRBJ1-2; weak D call: TRBD1 (6 bases). Between the trimmed V and J ends, which lost 3 bases and 4 bases, there was a span of 12 bases. CDR3 size: 13 residues. Per the germline V gene, CDR1 is GTSNPN and CDR2 is SVGIG (reference sequence). The CDR3 here is CAWSPGVSYGYTF. CDR3 DNA sequence: TGTGCCTGGAGCCCAGGGGTGAGCTATGGCTACACCTTC.

CDR3 residues: CAWRGDFYNEQFF. CDR3 sequence (DNA): TGTGCCTGGAGGGGGGACTTCTACAATGAGCAGTTCTTC. This chain joins TRBV30 and TRBJ2-1, with a weak D call TRBD2 (6 bases). The CDR3 is 13 residues long. With 3 bases removed from V and 3 bases from J, the gap between germline ends came to 9 bases. Germline V gene sequence: CDR1 GTSNPN, CDR2 SVGIG (reference sequence).

This clonotype was recorded a few times. The chain employs TRBV29-1 and TRBJ2-5, with 7 bases lining up with TRBD2. This CDR3 has 13 residues. Trimming removed 5 bases from V and 4 bases from J; junction bases left unmatched: 7. The V gene's germline CDR1 is SQVTM and CDR2 ANQGSEA. The CDR3 nucleotides are TGCAGCGTTCGTGGCGGGAGAGGAGAGACCCAGTACTTC. It is translated as CSVRGGRGETQYF.